The clone carrying this T cell receptor (beta chain) occurred a few times. Its specificity is not known. Each CDR3 protein gets one entry after TCRdb re-called the 5' RACE reads with MiXCR. The sample includes 300,000 to 350,000 distinct CDR3 sequences, less than 20% of them seen just once. The data originate from a study of T-cell memory formation after mild COVID-19. Overall study context: TCR clusters mostly belonged to single donors. Study findings and constraints: A balance of CD4 and CD8 characterized clones contracting day 15 to 85, whereas later expanders leaned CD4+.

V lost 6 bases, J lost 4 bases, and 12 bases lay in between. The CDR3 has 14 amino acids. Germline CDR1 and CDR2: LNHDA and SQIVND (reference sequence). The receptor comes from a man younger than 35 who had mild COVID-19 (a few samples of this study predate the infection). Cell type and time point are not known. Material: PBMCs or a T cell subset sorted from them (not recorded which). This rearrangement joins TRBV19 to TRBJ2-2; D tentatively reads TRBD1 or TRBD2 (5 bases each). CDR3: CASRIRDPTGELFF. CDR3 in DNA: TGTGCCAGTAGAATCCGGGACCCCACCGGGGAGCTGTTTTTT.